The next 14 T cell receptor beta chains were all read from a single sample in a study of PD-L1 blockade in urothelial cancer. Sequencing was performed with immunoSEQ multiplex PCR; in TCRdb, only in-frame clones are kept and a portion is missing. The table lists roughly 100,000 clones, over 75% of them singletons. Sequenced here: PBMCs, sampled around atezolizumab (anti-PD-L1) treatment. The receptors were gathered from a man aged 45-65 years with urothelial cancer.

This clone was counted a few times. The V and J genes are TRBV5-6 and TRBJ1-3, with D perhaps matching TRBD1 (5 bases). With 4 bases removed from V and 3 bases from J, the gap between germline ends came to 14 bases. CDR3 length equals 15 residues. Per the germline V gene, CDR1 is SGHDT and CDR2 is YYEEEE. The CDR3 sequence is CASSLPDIGGNTIYF. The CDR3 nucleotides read TGTGCCAGCAGCCTACCGGACATAGGTGGAAACACCATATATTTT.

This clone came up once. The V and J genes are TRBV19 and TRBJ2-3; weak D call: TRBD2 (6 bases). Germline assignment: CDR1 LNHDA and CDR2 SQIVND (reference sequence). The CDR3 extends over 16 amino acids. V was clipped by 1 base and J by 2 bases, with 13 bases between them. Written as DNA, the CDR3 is TGTGCCAGTAGTATAGTTGGTAGCGGATCCACAGATACGCAGTATTTT. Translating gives CASSIVGSGSTDTQYF.

DNA of the CDR3: TGCAGCGCGGCTAGCGGGTATAGCACAGATACGCAGTATTTT. It codes for CSAASGYSTDTQYF. J is TRBJ2-3 and V is TRBV29-1, with TRBD2 matching 8 bases. V lost 7 bases to trimming and J lost 0 bases; unmatched junction nucleotides: 6. Germline values: CDR1 SQVTM, CDR2 ANQGSEA. This CDR3 is 14 amino acids long.

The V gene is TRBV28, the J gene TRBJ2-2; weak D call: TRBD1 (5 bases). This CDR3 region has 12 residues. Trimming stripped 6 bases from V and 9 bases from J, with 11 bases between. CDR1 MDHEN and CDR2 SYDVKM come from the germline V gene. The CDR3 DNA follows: TGTGCCAGCAGGTCTCAGGGCTGGGAGCTGTTTTTT. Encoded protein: CASRSQGWELFF.

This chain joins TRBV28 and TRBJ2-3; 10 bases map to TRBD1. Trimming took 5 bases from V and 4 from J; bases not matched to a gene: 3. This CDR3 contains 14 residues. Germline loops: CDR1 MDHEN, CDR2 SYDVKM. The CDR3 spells CASSDRGRPDTQYF. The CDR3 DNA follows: TGTGCCAGCAGTGACAGGGGGCGTCCAGATACGCAGTATTTT.

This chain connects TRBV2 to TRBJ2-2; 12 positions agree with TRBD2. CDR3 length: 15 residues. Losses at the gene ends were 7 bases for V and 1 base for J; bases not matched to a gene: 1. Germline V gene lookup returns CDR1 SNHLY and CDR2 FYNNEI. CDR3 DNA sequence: TGTGCCAGCACGGGACTAGCGGGGAACACCGGGGAGCTGTTTTTT. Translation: CASTGLAGNTGELFF.

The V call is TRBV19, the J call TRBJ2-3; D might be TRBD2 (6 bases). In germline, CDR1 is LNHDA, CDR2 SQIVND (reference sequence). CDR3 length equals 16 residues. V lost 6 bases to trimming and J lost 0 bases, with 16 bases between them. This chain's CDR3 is CASREGREISTDTQYF. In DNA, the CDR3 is TGTGCCAGTAGGGAGGGGCGGGAAATCAGCACAGATACGCAGTATTTT.

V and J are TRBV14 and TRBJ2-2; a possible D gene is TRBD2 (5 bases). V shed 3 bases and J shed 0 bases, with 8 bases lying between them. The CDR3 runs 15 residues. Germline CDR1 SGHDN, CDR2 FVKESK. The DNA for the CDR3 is TGTGCCAGCAGCCAGAGGACTTCGAACACCGGGGAGCTGTTTTTT. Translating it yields CASSQRTSNTGELFF.

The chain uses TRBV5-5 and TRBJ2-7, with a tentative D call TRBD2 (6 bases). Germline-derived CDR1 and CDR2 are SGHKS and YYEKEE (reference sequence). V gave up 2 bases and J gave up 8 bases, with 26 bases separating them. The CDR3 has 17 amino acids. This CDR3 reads CASSLRDFGTAITKQYF. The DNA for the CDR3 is TGTGCCAGCAGCTTACGGGACTTTGGGACTGCCATTACGAAGCAGTACTTC.

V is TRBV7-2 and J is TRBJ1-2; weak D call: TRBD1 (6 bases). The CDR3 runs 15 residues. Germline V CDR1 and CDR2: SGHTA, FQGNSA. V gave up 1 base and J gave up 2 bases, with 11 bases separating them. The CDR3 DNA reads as TGTGCCAGCAGCTTAGGGTCGACAGGAAACTATGGCTACACCTTC. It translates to CASSLGSTGNYGYTF.

CDR3 residues: CASRSTGGIGTGYTF. In DNA form, the CDR3 reads TGTGCCAGCAGGTCAACGGGAGGGATTGGTACTGGCTACACCTTC. The chain has TRBV2 and TRBJ1-2; unclear D gene. V gave up 6 bases and J gave up 7 bases, with 21 bases separating them. Germline CDR1 SNHLY, CDR2 FYNNEI. The CDR3 has 15 amino acids.

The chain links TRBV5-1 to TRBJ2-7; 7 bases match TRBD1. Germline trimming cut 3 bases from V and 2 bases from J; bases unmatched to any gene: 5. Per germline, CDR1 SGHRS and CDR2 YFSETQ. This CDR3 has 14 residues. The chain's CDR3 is CASSSSGTAYEQYF. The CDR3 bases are TGCGCCAGCAGCTCCTCCGGGACAGCCTACGAGCAGTACTTC.

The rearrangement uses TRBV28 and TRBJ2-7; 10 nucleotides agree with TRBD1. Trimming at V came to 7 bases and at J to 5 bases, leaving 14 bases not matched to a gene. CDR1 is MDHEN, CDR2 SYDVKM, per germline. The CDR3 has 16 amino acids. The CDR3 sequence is CASTVPPGQGGNEQYF. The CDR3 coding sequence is TGTGCCAGCACCGTACCACCCGGACAGGGGGGAAACGAGCAGTACTTC.

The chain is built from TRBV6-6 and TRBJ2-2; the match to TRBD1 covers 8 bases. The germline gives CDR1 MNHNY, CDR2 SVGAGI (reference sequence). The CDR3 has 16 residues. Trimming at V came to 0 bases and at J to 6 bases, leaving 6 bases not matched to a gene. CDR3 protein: CASSYSRAGGPGELFF. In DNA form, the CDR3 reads TGTGCCAGCAGTTACTCGAGGGCAGGGGGCCCCGGGGAGCTGTTTTTT.